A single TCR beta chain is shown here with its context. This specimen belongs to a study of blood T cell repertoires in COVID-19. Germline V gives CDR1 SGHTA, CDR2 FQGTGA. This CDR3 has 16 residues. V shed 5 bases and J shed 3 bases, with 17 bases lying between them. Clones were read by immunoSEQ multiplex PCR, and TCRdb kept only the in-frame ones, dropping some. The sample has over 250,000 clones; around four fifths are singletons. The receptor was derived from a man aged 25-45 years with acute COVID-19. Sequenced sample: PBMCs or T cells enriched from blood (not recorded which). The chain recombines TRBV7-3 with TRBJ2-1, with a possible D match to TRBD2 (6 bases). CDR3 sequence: CASSPAGTSNYNEQFF. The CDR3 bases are TGTGCCAGCAGCCCCGCCGGGACTTCGAACTACAATGAGCAGTTCTTC.